A selection of T cell receptor beta chains follows, all from one sample in a study of T cell responses to AZD1222 COVID-19 vaccine. Using immunoSEQ multiplex PCR, the repertoire was profiled, and TCRdb retains in-frame clones only, with some absent. The sample consists of more than 85,000 clones, roughly nine tenths of them appearing once. Sample: peripheral blood, taken on day 0 of AZD1222 vaccination. The receptors stem from an adult in good health. The CDR3 runs from the conserved cysteine through the conserved F or W. D genes are given only for firm matches. Where a row states a size, it is once, few, many or the class of an expanded clone; other rows omit it.

V gene	D gene	clone size	J gene	CDR3 DNA	CDR3 protein
TRBV6-5	TRBD1	-	TRBJ1-6	TGTGCCAGTGCGGGACAGGGATTTGGTTCACCCCTCCACTTT	CASAGQGFGSPLHF
TRBV27	-	once	TRBJ1-1	TGTGCCAGCAGTTTATTCAGGGGAACAATGAACACTGAAGCTTTCTTT	CASSLFRGTMNTEAFF
TRBV28	TRBD1	-	TRBJ1-4	TGTGCCAGCAGTCCCCTTGGGCAGGGGGCTTTGTATGAAAAACTGTTTTTT	CASSPLGQGALYEKLFF
TRBV7-9	TRBD1	-	TRBJ1-6	TGTGCCAGCAGCTACGGGACAGGGGGCGGGAATTCACCCCTCCACTTT	CASSYGTGGGNSPLHF
TRBV18	-	-	TRBJ1-1	TGTGCCAGCTCACCAGGCAGAGGGAACACTGAAGCTTTCTTT	CASSPGRGNTEAFF
TRBV15	TRBD2	-	TRBJ2-3	TGTGCCACCAGCAGGGATTCTAGCGGGAGGGTTACGCAGTATTTT	CATSRDSSGRVTQYF
TRBV7-6	-	-	TRBJ2-7	TGTGCCAGCAGTTTATTCGGGACAACGAGCTCCTACGAGCAGTACTTC	CASSLFGTTSSYEQYF
TRBV6-1	-	few	TRBJ1-3	TGTGCCAGCAGTGCGCGCGATCTTAAAGTCGGCAACACCATATATTTT	CASSARDLKVGNTIYF
TRBV7-2	TRBD1	-	TRBJ1-2	TGTGCCAGCAGCCCCGGACAGGGACCCTATGGCTACACCTTC	CASSPGQGPYGYTF
TRBV5-6	-	-	TRBJ1-1	TGTGCCAGCAAACCCCGGACCGGGGATTGGACTGAAGCTTTCTTT	CASKPRTGDWTEAFF
TRBV7-9	TRBD2	once	TRBJ2-3	TGTGCCAGCAGCTTTACGGGAGGGGTCCCAGATACGCAGTATTTT	CASSFTGGVPDTQYF
TRBV30	-	-	TRBJ1-5	TGTGCCTGGAGTGTTTCAGAGTTTCAGCCCCAGCATTTT	CAWSVSEFQPQHF
TRBV6-1	TRBD1	-	TRBJ1-2	TGTGCCAGCAGTGAACCGGGACAGGGGAACTATGGCTACACCTTC	CASSEPGQGNYGYTF
TRBV5-1	TRBD2	-	TRBJ2-1	TGCGCCAGCAGCTTACTCCCTAGCGGGAGTAATGAGCAGTTCTTC	CASSLLPSGSNEQFF
TRBV10-3	TRBD2	-	TRBJ2-5	TGTGCCATCAGGGGAACTAGCGGGGGGGCCGAGACCCAGTACTTC	CAIRGTSGGAETQYF
TRBV5-1	TRBD1	-	TRBJ1-6	TGCGCCAGCAGCATCCTGGGACAGGGAGGATCACCCCTCCACTTT	CASSILGQGGSPLHF
TRBV21-1	-	-	TRBJ1-2	TGTGCCAGCAGCAGGCCAGGGGGCGATTACTATGGCTACACCTTC	CASSRPGGDYYGYTF
TRBV2	TRBD1	-	TRBJ1-1	TGTGCCAGCACCACCTGGACAGGGAGGGGCACTGAAGCTTTCTTT	CASTTWTGRGTEAFF
TRBV29-1	-	-	TRBJ1-1	TGCAGCGTTATCAGGGAGAGCACTGAAGCTTTCTTT	CSVIRESTEAFF
TRBV7-3	-	-	TRBJ1-1	TGTGCCAGCAGCTCCTACAGGGACACTGAAGCTTTCTTT	CASSSYRDTEAFF
TRBV29-1	-	-	TRBJ1-2	TGCAGCGTTGAGGGTCAGTACTATGGCTACACCTTC	CSVEGQYYGYTF
TRBV19	-	-	TRBJ1-5	TGTGCCAGTAGTATAAATGGACAGAGCAATCAGCCCCAGCATTTT	CASSINGQSNQPQHF
TRBV2	TRBD2	-	TRBJ2-7	TGTGCCAGTAAAGTTCTAGCGGACCCTACCTACGAGCAGTACTTC	CASKVLADPTYEQYF
TRBV4-3	-	-	TRBJ1-4	TGCGCCAGCAGCCAAGATTTCACACGGTTATCTCAAGGAGGTGAAAAACTGTTTTTT	CASSQDFTRLSQGGEKLFF
TRBV5-1	TRBD2	-	TRBJ2-3	TGCGCCAGCAGCGCAGCGGGAGGGGGTAAAGATACGCAGTATTTT	CASSAAGGGKDTQYF
TRBV6-6	TRBD1	-	TRBJ2-1	TGTGCCAGCAGCCAGGGGACAGCGGCCGGAGAGCAGTTCTTC	CASSQGTAAGEQFF
TRBV30	-	-	TRBJ1-2	TGTGCCTGGAGTGCCGGGATAGCCGGGGGCTACACCTTC	CAWSAGIAGGYTF
TRBV23-1	-	-	TRBJ1-4	TGCGCCAGCAGTCAAACCCCCCGGGTCCCAAAACTGTTTTTT	CASSQTPRVPKLFF
TRBV11-3	TRBD2	-	TRBJ2-3	TGTGCCAGCAGCTTAGTCGGGGGGGCTCGGGATACGCAGTATTTT	CASSLVGGARDTQYF
TRBV4-3	-	-	TRBJ1-2	TGCGCCAGCAGCCAAGATTTATACCGCCTGAGGTTC	CASSQDLYRLRF
TRBV30	-	-	TRBJ1-5	TGTGCCTGGAGTGTCAGGGAGACTCAGCCCCAGCATTTT	CAWSVRETQPQHF
TRBV7-9	-	-	TRBJ1-3	TGTGCCAGCAGCTCGACAAACCGTTTCGATGGAAACACCATATATTTT	CASSSTNRFDGNTIYF
TRBV6-5	TRBD1	once	TRBJ2-7	TGTGCCAGCAAGACAGGGTCCCACGAGCAGTACTTC	CASKTGSHEQYF
TRBV5-1	-	-	TRBJ1-6	TGCGCCAGCAGCTTGGAGGGCAGGGTGGACTCACCCCTCCACTTT	CASSLEGRVDSPLHF
TRBV7-2	-	-	TRBJ2-1	TGTGCCAGCAGCTTAGGTTCGAGCTCCTACAATGAGCAGTTCTTC	CASSLGSSSYNEQFF
TRBV18	TRBD1	-	TRBJ1-2	TGTGCCAGCTCACCAGGACAGGGCCCGTTAGGTGGCTACACCTTC	CASSPGQGPLGGYTF
TRBV27	TRBD1	few	TRBJ1-2	TGTGCCAGCAGTTTATCAGGGGGACAGGGTGTTGACTATGGCTACACCTTC	CASSLSGGQGVDYGYTF
TRBV18	TRBD1	-	TRBJ1-2	TGTGCCAGCTCATCTTCGGACAGGTTCTCAAAAGGCTACACCTTC	CASSSSDRFSKGYTF
TRBV18	-	-	TRBJ1-6	TGTGCCAGCTCACCACGGACAGTTTCCTATAATTCACCCCTCCACTTT	CASSPRTVSYNSPLHF
TRBV2	TRBD1	-	TRBJ1-5	TGTGCCAGCACCTCGGACAGGGTAGGCCAGCCCCAGCATTTT	CASTSDRVGQPQHF
TRBV10-1	-	few	TRBJ2-3	TGCGCCAGCAGTGAGGGCGGAACCACAGATACGCAGTATTTT	CASSEGGTTDTQYF
TRBV6-5	TRBD1	-	TRBJ1-6	TGTGCCAGTGGGGACAGGGGGAAAGATAATTCACCCCTCCACTTT	CASGDRGKDNSPLHF
TRBV9	-	-	TRBJ2-7	TGTGCCAGCAGCTTTTTCCCCGGGCACGAGCAGTACTTC	CASSFFPGHEQYF
TRBV15	TRBD1	-	TRBJ2-7	TGTGCCACCAGCAGAGCTCCGGACAGGTTCTACTCCTACGAGCAGTACTTC	CATSRAPDRFYSYEQYF
TRBV11-2	-	few	TRBJ1-2	TGTGCCAGCAGCCTTGAAGTCGGTGGCTACACCTTC	CASSLEVGGYTF
TRBV11-2	-	-	TRBJ2-5	TGTGCCAGCAGCTTAGCAATTTCAGTAGGGATACGGCAAGAGACCCAGTACTTC	CASSLAISVGIRQETQYF
TRBV5-1	-	-	TRBJ2-3	TGCGCCAGCGGTCAAGGGGCCCCCTCAGATACGCAGTATTTT	CASGQGAPSDTQYF
TRBV5-1	-	-	TRBJ1-3	TGCGCCAGCAGCTTGGTAGAAAGGGGAGGAAACACCATATATTTT	CASSLVERGGNTIYF
TRBV3-1/TRBV3-2	-	-	TRBJ1-1	TGTGCCAGCAGCCAAGAACTGGGGGCGCCCACTGAAGCTTTCTTT	CASSQELGAPTEAFF